This TCR beta chain stems from a study of STAT5B mutations in CD4+ large granular lymphocyte leukemia. Original processing notes: Productive clonotypes were detectable down to 2.59 x 10-5 frequency. Assay: immunoSEQ multiplex PCR; the TCRdb copy retains only in-frame clones and omits some. The D gene and trimming were derived from the DNA, and the V and J assignments and clone size from that table. Of 35,000 to 40,000 clones listed, around 75% were seen once; the top ten hold approximately 0.6%. Sequencing used CD4+ T cells from blood buffy coats. The TCR sequence derives from a human donor in good health.

The CDR3 here is CASSYTSGRGYEQYF. DNA of the CDR3: TGTGCCAGCAGTTACACTAGCGGGAGGGGGTACGAGCAGTACTTC. This sequence joins TRBV6-5 and TRBJ2-7; 13 nucleotides line up with TRBD2. The V segment lost 2 bases and the J segment 4 bases; nucleotides outside the gene matches: 2. This CDR3 is built from 15 residues. Germline V CDR1 and CDR2: MNHEY, SVGAGI.